This is a list of T cell receptor beta chains from one sample in a study of blood T cell repertoires in COVID-19. The method was immunoSEQ multiplex PCR; TCRdb's version includes in-frame clones alone and lacks a portion of them. The data contain around 140,000 clones, around 86% of them singletons. Sequencing input: PBMCs or T cells enriched from blood (not recorded which). These receptor sequences come from a man in his 60s who had recovered from COVID-19. Each CDR3 is given with its conserved first and last residue. The order of the fields is clone size, D gene, V gene, J gene, CDR3 DNA, CDR3 protein. The D gene is left open where the match is weak. Only some rows state a clone size, as once, few, many or a class for expanded clones.

-	TRBD1	TRBV6-4	TRBJ2-3	TGTGCCCGAGGAAGAGGGGGCCGGTGCACAGATACGCAGTATTTT	CARGRGGRCTDTQYF
-	-	TRBV6-4	TRBJ1-1	TGTGCCAGCAGTGACTCGGGAACGGACATGAACACTGAAGCTTTCTTT	CASSDSGTDMNTEAFF
-	TRBD2	TRBV27	TRBJ2-7	TGTGCCAGCAGTCCCGTAGCGGGCAACTACGAGCAGTACTTC	CASSPVAGNYEQYF
-	-	TRBV5-5	TRBJ1-5	TGTGCCAGCAGCTTGGACAGGTATTATAGCAATCAGCCCCAGCATTTT	CASSLDRYYSNQPQHF
-	-	TRBV6-1	TRBJ1-2	TGTGCCAGCAGTGACACCCCCGGGAACTATGGCTACACCTTC	CASSDTPGNYGYTF
once	-	TRBV7-9	TRBJ2-2	TGTGCCAGCAGGCGGCAGTCGAACACCGGGGAGCTGTTTTTT	CASRRQSNTGELFF
-	-	TRBV20-1	TRBJ2-5	TGCAGTGCTCTCGGGGAGACCCAGTACTTC	CSALGETQYF
-	TRBD2	TRBV5-6	TRBJ2-5	TGTGCCAGCAGCTTACCAGCGGGAAAAGAGACCCAGTACTTC	CASSLPAGKETQYF
-	TRBD2	TRBV7-3	TRBJ2-2	TGTGCCAGCAGCCCCCATAGCGGGAGTTACACCGGGGAGCTGTTTTTT	CASSPHSGSYTGELFF
-	TRBD1	TRBV6-6	TRBJ1-4	TGTGCCACCAACGGGGCACCGGACAGGGCTAAACTGTTTTTT	CATNGAPDRAKLFF
-	TRBD1	TRBV5-1	TRBJ2-5	TGCGCCAGCCTCCGGGGGACAGGGGCTGCGGAGACCCAGTACTTC	CASLRGTGAAETQYF
-	-	TRBV14	TRBJ1-2	TGTGCCAGCAGCCAAGTCAGAAATTATGGCTACACCTTC	CASSQVRNYGYTF
-	-	TRBV5-1	TRBJ1-1	TGCGCCAGCAGCTACCGCGGGGAGAACACTGAAGCTTTCTTT	CASSYRGENTEAFF
-	TRBD1	TRBV4-1	TRBJ1-3	TGCGCCAGCAGCCGGGCGGGACAGGGTAACAGAAACACCATATATTTT	CASSRAGQGNRNTIYF
-	-	TRBV6-5	TRBJ2-1	TGTGCCAGCTGGGGCGGATCCTACAATGAGCAGTTCTTC	CASWGGSYNEQFF
-	TRBD1	TRBV5-1	TRBJ1-1	TGCGCCAGCAGCTTGCTGGCAGGGGGGACTGAAGCTTTCTTT	CASSLLAGGTEAFF
-	TRBD1	TRBV7-8	TRBJ1-5	TGTGCCAGCAGCTTAGAGGGGCAGGGGGCGCGACAGCCCCAGCATTTT	CASSLEGQGARQPQHF
-	-	TRBV18	TRBJ1-4	TGTGCCAGCTCGCCGACCGTGAGGGGACTTGATGAAAAACTGTTTTTT	CASSPTVRGLDEKLFF
few	-	TRBV5-4	TRBJ1-6	TGTGCCAGCAAATTCCGGAATTCACCCCTCCACTTT	CASKFRNSPLHF
once	TRBD2	TRBV29-1	TRBJ2-3	TGCAGCGGTCGACTAGCGGGGGGAACTAGCACAGATACGCAGTATTTT	CSGRLAGGTSTDTQYF
-	-	TRBV27	TRBJ2-7	TGTGCCAGCAGTCCCAATCTAGTAGATCAGTACTTC	CASSPNLVDQYF
-	-	TRBV6-5	TRBJ1-3	TGTGCCACCACGAGAGTTTCTGGAAACACCATATATTTT	CATTRVSGNTIYF
once	TRBD1	TRBV7-2	TRBJ2-1	TGTGCCAGCAGGCGGGACAGGGCCTCCGTTGAGCAGTTCTTC	CASRRDRASVEQFF
once	TRBD2	TRBV6-4	TRBJ2-1	TGTGCCAGCGGCAAGCGGGGAAGCTCCTACAATGAGCAGTTCTTC	CASGKRGSSYNEQFF
once	-	TRBV9	TRBJ2-5	TGTGCCAGCTCCGTGAGTCCCGAGCGGGAGACCCAGTACTTC	CASSVSPERETQYF
-	TRBD1	TRBV20-1	TRBJ1-5	TGCAGTGCTAGTGGACAGGGTGGTTATCAGCCCCAGCATTTT	CSASGQGGYQPQHF
-	TRBD2	TRBV5-1	TRBJ2-3	TGCGCCAGCAGCTTGACTAGCGGGGCAGGAGATACGCAGTATTTT	CASSLTSGAGDTQYF
once	TRBD1	TRBV30	TRBJ1-1	TGTGCCTGGAAGCGGACAGGTGGCCCTCTGAACACTGAAGCTTTCTTT	CAWKRTGGPLNTEAFF
-	TRBD1	TRBV7-6	TRBJ2-1	TGTGCCAGCAGCTTAAGCCGGGACAGGGTTCCTGGTGAGCAGTTCTTC	CASSLSRDRVPGEQFF
-	TRBD1	TRBV4-2	TRBJ1-1	TGTGCCAGCAGCTTAGAAGGGGGCGCCGAAGCTTTCTTT	CASSLEGGAEAFF